The present T cell receptor beta chain was sequenced within a study of cytomegalovirus exposure and HLA in healthy donors. The wider study: Among the approximately 430 donors who were genotyped, around 77% fell in the genetic ancestry cluster that is associated with self-reported Caucasian donors.

In regard to this clone: Its target is unknown.

At the time of sampling, donors were nominally healthy, though unrecorded immune exposures were likely. Researchers ran the PCR with 60 Vbeta and 13 Jbeta primers. The data were produced by immunoSEQ multiplex PCR, yet TCRdb's version contains in-frame clones alone and is incomplete. Here the sample spans more than 85,000 clones, approximately 79% being singletons. Study conclusions and caveats: It was assumed in the presence/absence analyses that sequencing depth was roughly uniform across donors. Reports indicate that TCR beta sequences accurately predicted the HLA-A and HLA-B alleles of most subjects.

The sequencing input was PBMCs. The source is a man younger than 40 in good health and CMV-seropositive.

The CDR3 sequence: CASSGGVYGYTF. CDR3 nucleotide sequence: TGTGCCAGTAGTGGGGGGGTCTATGGCTACACCTTC. This rearrangement joins TRBV19 to TRBJ1-2; D is perhaps TRBD1 (5 bases). CDR1 and CDR2 from the germline V gene are LNHDA and SQIVND (reference sequence). CDR3 length: 12 amino acids. V was cut by 5 bases and J by 4 bases, with 8 bases left in between.